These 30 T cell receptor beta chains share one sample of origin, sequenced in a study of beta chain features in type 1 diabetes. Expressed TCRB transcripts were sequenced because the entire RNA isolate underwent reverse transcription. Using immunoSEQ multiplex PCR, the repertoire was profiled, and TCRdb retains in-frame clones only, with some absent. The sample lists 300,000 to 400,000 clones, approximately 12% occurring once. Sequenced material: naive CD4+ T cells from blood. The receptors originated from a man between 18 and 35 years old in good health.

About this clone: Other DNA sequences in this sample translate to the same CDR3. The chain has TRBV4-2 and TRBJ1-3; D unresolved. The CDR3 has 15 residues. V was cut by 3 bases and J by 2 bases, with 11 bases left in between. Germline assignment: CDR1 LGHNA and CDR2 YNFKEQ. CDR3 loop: CASSQDPGAGNTIYF. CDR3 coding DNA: TGTGCCAGCAGCCAGGATCCCGGAGCTGGAAACACCATATATTTT.

The CDR3 protein is CAWSTGGDEQYF. As DNA, the CDR3 is TGTGCCTGGAGTACAGGGGGCGACGAGCAGTACTTC. The V gene is TRBV30, the J gene TRBJ2-7; 9 bases line up with TRBD1. The CDR3 runs 12 residues. CDR1 is GTSNPN and CDR2 is SVGIG in the germline V gene (reference sequence). V gave up 2 bases and J gave up 5 bases; unmatched junction bases: 1. Filled out from reference TRBV30 and TRBJ2-7, the complete variable domain reads SQTIHQWPATLVQPVGSPLSLECTVEGTSNPNLYWYRQAAGRGLQLLFYSVGIGQISSEVPQNLSASRPQDRQFILSSKKLLLSDSGFYLCAWSTGGDEQYFGPGTRLTVT.

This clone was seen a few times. In DNA, the CDR3 is TGTGCCAGCAGCATTGACAGGGGGCGGCCAAGGTATGGCTACACCTTC. Its translation is CASSIDRGRPRYGYTF. V usage is TRBV28 and J usage is TRBJ1-2; 10 nucleotides agree with TRBD1. Germline lookup yields CDR1 MDHEN and CDR2 SYDVKM. Losses at the gene ends were 6 bases for V and 5 bases for J; bases not matched to a gene: 12. The CDR3 length is 16 residues.

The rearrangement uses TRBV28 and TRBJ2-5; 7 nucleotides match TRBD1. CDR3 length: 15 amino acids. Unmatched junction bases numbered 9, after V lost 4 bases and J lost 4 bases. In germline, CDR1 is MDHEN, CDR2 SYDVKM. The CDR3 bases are TGTGCCAGCAGTTCCCTCGACAGGGCTAGAGAGACCCAGTACTTC. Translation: CASSSLDRARETQYF.

This chain's CDR3 is CASSERRRREVDTEAFF. The DNA of the CDR3 is TGTGCCAGCAGTGAACGACGACGGAGGGAAGTCGACACTGAAGCTTTCTTT. The chain employs TRBV2 and TRBJ1-1; D gene ambiguous. The germline V and J ends were trimmed by 2 bases and 3 bases, with 19 bases remaining between them. CDR3 length: 17 residues. Per the germline V gene, CDR1 is SNHLY and CDR2 is FYNNEI.

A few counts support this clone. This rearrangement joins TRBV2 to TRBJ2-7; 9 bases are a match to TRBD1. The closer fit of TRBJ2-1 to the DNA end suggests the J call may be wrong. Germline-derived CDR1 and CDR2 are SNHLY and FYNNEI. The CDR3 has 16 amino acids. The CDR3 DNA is TGTGCCAGCAGTGAAAGTGGGGACAGGGTGCGGAATGAGCAGTTCTTC. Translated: CASSESGDRVRNEQFF.

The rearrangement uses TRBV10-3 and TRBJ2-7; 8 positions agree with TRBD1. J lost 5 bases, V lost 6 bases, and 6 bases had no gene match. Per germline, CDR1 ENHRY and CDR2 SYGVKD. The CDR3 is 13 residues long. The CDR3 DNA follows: TGTGCCATCAGGCAGGGGGCAACCGACGAGCAGTACTTC. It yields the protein CAIRQGATDEQYF.

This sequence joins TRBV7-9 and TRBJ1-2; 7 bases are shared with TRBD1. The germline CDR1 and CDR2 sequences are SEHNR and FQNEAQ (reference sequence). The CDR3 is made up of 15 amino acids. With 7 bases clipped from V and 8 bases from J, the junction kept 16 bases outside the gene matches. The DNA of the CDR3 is TGTGCCAGCACCATCAACTCTCAGGGACAGCGCGGCTACACCTTC. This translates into CASTINSQGQRGYTF.

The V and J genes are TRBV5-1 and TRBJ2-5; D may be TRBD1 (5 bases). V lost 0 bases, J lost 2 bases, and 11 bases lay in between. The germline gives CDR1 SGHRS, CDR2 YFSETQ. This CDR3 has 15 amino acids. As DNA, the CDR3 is TGCGCCAGCAGCTTGGTGCGACAGTCACAAGAGACCCAGTACTTC. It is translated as CASSLVRQSQETQYF.

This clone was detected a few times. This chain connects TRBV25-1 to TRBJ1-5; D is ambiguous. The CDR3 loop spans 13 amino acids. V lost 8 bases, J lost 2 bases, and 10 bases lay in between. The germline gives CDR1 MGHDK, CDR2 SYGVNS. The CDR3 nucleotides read TGTGCCAGCGCAGCGAGTGGCAATCAGCCCCAGCATTTT. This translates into CASAASGNQPQHF.

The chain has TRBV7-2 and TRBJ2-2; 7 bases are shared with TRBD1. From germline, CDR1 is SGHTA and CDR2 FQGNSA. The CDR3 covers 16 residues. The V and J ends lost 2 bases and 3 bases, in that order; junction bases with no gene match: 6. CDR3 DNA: TGTGCCAGCAGCTTAATGGGACAGACGGACACCGGGGAGCTGTTTTTT. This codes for CASSLMGQTDTGELFF.

The CDR3 DNA reads TGTGCCAGCAGCTTAGCGTCCGGGGGGCGGACTGAAGCTTTCTTT. This sequence encodes CASSLASGGRTEAFF. V usage is TRBV7-8 and J usage is TRBJ1-1; D perhaps matches TRBD1 (6 bases). This CDR3 spans 15 amino acids. Germline-derived CDR1 and CDR2 are SGHVS and FQNEAQ. The V end lost 0 bases, the J end lost 5 bases, and 13 bases lay between the germline ends.

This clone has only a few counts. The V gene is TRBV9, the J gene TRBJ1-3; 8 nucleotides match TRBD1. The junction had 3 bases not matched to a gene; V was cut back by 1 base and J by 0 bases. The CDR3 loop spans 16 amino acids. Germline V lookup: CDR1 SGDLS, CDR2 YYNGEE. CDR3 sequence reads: CASSVTTGASGNTIYF. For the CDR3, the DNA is TGTGCCAGCAGCGTAACGACAGGGGCCTCTGGAAACACCATATATTTT. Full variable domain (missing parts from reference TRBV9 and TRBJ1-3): DSGVTQTPKHLITATGQRVTLRCSPRSGDLSVYWYQQSLDQGLQFLIQYYNGEERAKGNILERFSAQQFPDLHSELNLSSLELGDSALYFCASSVTTGASGNTIYFGEGSWLTVV.

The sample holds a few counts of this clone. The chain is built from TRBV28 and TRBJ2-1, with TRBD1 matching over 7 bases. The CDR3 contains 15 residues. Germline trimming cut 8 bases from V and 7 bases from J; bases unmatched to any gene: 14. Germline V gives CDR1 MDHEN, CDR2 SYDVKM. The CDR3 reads CASRRRQGLGNEQFF. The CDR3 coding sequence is TGTGCCAGCCGACGGAGACAGGGCCTAGGAAATGAGCAGTTCTTC.

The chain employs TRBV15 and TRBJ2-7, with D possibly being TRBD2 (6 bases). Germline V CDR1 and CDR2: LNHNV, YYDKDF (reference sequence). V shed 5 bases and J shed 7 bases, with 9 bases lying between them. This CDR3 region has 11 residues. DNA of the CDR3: TGTGCCACCAGCTTGGGGGGAGAGCAGTACTTC. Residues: CATSLGGEQYF.

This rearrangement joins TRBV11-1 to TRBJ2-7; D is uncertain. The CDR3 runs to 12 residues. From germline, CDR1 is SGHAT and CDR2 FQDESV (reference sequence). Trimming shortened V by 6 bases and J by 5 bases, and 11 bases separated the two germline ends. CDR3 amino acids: CASSHGRHEQYF. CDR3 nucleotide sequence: TGTGCCAGCAGTCACGGCAGGCACGAGCAGTACTTC.

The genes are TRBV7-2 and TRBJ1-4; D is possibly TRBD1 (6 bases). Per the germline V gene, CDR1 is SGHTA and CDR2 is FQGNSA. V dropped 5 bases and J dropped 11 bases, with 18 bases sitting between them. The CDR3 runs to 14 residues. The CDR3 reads CASSIGGGFEKLFF. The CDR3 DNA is TGTGCCAGCAGCATAGGGGGGGGCTTCGAGAAACTGTTTTTT.

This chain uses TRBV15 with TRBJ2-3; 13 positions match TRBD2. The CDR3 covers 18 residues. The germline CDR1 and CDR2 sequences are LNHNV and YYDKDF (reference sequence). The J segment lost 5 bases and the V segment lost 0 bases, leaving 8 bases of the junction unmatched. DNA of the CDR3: TGTGCCACCAGCAGAGATGGCGGACTAGCGGGAGCCTTAGATACGCAGTATTTT. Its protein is CATSRDGGLAGALDTQYF.

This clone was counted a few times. CDR3 sequence reads: CASSLEGQGNQPQHF. The CDR3 nucleotides are TGTGCCAGCAGCTTGGAGGGCCAGGGGAATCAGCCCCAGCATTTT. The chain carries TRBV5-8 and TRBJ1-5; a weak D match, TRBD1 (6 bases). Trimming removed 0 bases from V and 4 bases from J, with 11 bases in between. CDR1 and CDR2 (germline): SGHTS, YDEGEE. The CDR3 has 15 residues.

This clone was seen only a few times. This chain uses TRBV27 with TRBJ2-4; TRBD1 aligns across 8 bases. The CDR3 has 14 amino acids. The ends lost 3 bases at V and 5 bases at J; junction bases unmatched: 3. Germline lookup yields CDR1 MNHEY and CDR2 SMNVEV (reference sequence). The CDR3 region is CASSLAGGQNIQYF. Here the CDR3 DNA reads TGTGCCAGCAGTTTGGCAGGGGGCCAAAACATTCAGTACTTC.

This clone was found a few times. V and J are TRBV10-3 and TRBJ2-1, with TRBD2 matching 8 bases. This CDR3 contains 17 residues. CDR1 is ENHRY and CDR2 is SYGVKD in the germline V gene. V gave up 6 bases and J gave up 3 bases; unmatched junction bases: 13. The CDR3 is CAISHDRGGRGYNEQFF. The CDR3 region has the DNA TGTGCCATCAGCCATGACCGGGGGGGGCGCGGCTACAATGAGCAGTTCTTC.

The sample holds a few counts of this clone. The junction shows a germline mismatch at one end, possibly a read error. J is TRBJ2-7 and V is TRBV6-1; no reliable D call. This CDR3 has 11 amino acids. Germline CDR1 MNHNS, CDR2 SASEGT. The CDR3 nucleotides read TGTGCCAGCAGTGAAGGCTACCAGCAGTACTTC. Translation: CASSEGYQQYF.

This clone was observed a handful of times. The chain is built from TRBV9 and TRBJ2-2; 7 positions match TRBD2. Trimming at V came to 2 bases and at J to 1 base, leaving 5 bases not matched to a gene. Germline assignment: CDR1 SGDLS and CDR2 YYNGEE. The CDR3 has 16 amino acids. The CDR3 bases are TGTGCCAGCAGCGTGAGCGGGACTCGGAACACCGGGGAGCTGTTTTTT. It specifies CASSVSGTRNTGELFF.

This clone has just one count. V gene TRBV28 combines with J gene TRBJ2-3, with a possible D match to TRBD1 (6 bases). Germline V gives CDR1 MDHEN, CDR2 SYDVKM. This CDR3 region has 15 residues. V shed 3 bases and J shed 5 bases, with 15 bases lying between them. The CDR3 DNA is TGTGCCAGCAGTTTTCCCTCGAGGGGGAAAGATACGCAGTATTTT. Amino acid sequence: CASSFPSRGKDTQYF.

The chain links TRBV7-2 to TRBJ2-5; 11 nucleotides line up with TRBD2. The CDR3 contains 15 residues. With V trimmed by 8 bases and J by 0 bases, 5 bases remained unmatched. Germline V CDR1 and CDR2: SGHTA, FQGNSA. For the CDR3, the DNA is TGTGCCAGCCGTAGACTAGCGGGATACCAAGAGACCCAGTACTTC. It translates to CASRRLAGYQETQYF.

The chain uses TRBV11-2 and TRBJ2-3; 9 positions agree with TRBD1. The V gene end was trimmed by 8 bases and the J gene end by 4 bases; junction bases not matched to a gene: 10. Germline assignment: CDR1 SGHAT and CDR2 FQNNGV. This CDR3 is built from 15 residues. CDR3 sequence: CASADYRDRADTQYF. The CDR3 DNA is TGTGCCAGCGCTGACTACAGGGACAGGGCAGATACGCAGTATTTT.

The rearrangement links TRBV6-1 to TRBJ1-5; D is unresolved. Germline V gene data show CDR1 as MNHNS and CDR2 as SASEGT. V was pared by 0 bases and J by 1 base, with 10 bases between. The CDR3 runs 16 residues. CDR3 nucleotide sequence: TGTGCCAGCAGTGAAGCGCGAGGGTTAAGCAATCAGCCCCAGCATTTT. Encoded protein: CASSEARGLSNQPQHF.

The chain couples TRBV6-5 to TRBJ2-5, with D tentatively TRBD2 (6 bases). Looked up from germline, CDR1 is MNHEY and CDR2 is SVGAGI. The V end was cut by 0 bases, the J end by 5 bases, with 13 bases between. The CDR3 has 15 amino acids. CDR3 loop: CASSYSGRGVETQYF. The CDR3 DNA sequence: TGTGCCAGCAGTTACTCGGGTCGCGGGGTTGAGACCCAGTACTTC.

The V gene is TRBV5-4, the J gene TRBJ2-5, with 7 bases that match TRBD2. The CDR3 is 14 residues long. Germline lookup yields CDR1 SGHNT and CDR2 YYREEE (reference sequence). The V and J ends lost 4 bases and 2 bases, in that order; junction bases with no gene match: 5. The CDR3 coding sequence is TGTGCCAGCAGCCTCGGGACTACACAAGAGACCCAGTACTTC. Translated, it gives CASSLGTTQETQYF.

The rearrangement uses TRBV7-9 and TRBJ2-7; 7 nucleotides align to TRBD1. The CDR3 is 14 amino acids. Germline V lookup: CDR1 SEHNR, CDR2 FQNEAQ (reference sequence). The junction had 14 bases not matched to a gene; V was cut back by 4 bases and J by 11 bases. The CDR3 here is CASSSLRQGPPKYF. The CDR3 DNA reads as TGTGCCAGCAGCTCCCTTCGACAGGGACCACCGAAGTACTTC.